These 6 T cell receptor beta chains share one sample of origin, sequenced in a study of Ad26.COV2.S vaccination and SARS-CoV-2 variants. Some clones are missing from TCRdb's copy, which holds only in-frame ones; the method was immunoSEQ multiplex PCR. The data contain approximately 480,000 clones, about 83% of them singletons. Treatment noted: approximately 18 received Ad26.COV2.S at low or high dose, single or two shots; roughly 5 received placebo; per-sample allocation not given. Each sample was drawn 63 days after the first injection (of vaccine or placebo). The sample consisted of peripheral blood, taken in a trial of Ad26.COV2.S vaccine versus placebo. Every receptor here comes from a person between 18 and 60 years old who received the Ad26.COV2.S COVID-19 vaccine or a placebo.

The chain is built from TRBV7-2 and TRBJ2-1; TRBD2 might be the D (5 bases). CDR3 length: 14 residues. Trimming took 4 bases from V and 1 from J, leaving 8 bases between them. Looked up from germline, CDR1 is SGHTA and CDR2 is FQGNSA. The CDR3 region is CASSSRTSYNEQFF. Here the CDR3 DNA reads TGTGCCAGCAGCTCGCGGACTTCCTACAATGAGCAGTTCTTC. The variable domain in full, completed from reference TRBV7-2 and TRBJ2-1, reads GAGVSQSPSNKVTEKGKDVELRCDPISGHTALYWYRQSLGQGLEFLIYFQGNSAPDKSGLPSDRFSAERTGGSVSTLTIQRTQQEDSAVYLCASSSRTSYNEQFFGPGTRLTVL.

CDR3 DNA: TGCGCCAGCAGCCAAACAGGGCATCCCCTCCACTTT. Protein sequence: CASSQTGHPLHF. This chain joins TRBV4-3 and TRBJ1-6; maybe TRBD1 (6 bases). Trimming cost V 2 bases and J 13 bases, with 9 bases left between them. In germline, CDR1 is LGHNA, CDR2 YSLEER. This CDR3 spans 12 amino acids.

The CDR3 protein is CASSLVPGVTEAFF. The CDR3 nucleotides are TGTGCCAGCAGCTTAGTTCCAGGGGTGACTGAAGCTTTCTTT. The chain employs TRBV7-2 and TRBJ1-1; tentatively, D is TRBD1 (6 bases). Germline assignment: CDR1 SGHTA and CDR2 FQGNSA. CDR3 size: 14 residues. Trimming shortened V by 1 base and J by 5 bases, and 11 bases separated the two germline ends. The full variable domain, in which reference TRBV7-2 and TRBJ1-1 provide the parts outside the CDR3, is GAGVSQSPSNKVTEKGKDVELRCDPISGHTALYWYRQSLGQGLEFLIYFQGNSAPDKSGLPSDRFSAERTGGSVSTLTIQRTQQEDSAVYLCASSLVPGVTEAFFGQGTRLTVV.

V is TRBV7-8 and J is TRBJ2-7; no definite D call. CDR3 size: 11 residues. From germline, CDR1 is SGHVS and CDR2 FQNEAQ. The V end lost 4 bases, the J end lost 7 bases, and 8 bases lay between the germline ends. The CDR3 sequence: CASSYLDEQYF. In DNA form, the CDR3 reads TGTGCCAGCAGCTACCTCGATGAGCAGTACTTC.

The chain recombines TRBV28 with TRBJ1-3; D is unclear. This CDR3 contains 15 residues. V lost 2 bases and J lost 3, with 11 bases in between. Per the germline V gene, CDR1 is MDHEN and CDR2 is SYDVKM. CDR3 in DNA: TGTGCCAGCAGTTTAGGGTCCTTTGGTGGAAACACCATATATTTT. Protein product: CASSLGSFGGNTIYF.

This rearrangement joins TRBV28 to TRBJ2-6; D may correspond to TRBD1 or TRBD2 (6 bases each). The ends were cut back, 6 bases at V and 1 base at J, with 25 bases in the middle. CDR1 is MDHEN and CDR2 is SYDVKM in the germline V gene. The CDR3 sequence is 20 residues long. This CDR3 is CASSTNVPGAIPSGANVLTF. CDR3 nucleotides: TGTGCCAGCAGCACCAACGTCCCGGGGGCCATCCCTTCTGGGGCCAACGTCCTGACTTTC. The full variable domain, completed using reference TRBV28 and TRBJ2-6, is DVKVTQSSRYLVKRTGEKVFLECVQDMDHENMFWYRQDPGLGLRLIYFSYDVKMKEKGDIPEGYSVSREKKERFSLILESASTNQTSMYLCASSTNVPGAIPSGANVLTFGAGSRLTVL.